The clone carrying this T cell receptor beta chain was seen a handful of times. What it recognizes is unknown. TCRdb re-derived calls from the reads in MiXCR, one entry per CDR3 protein. The table shows some 180,000 distinct CDR3 sequences, with roughly a fifth occurring only once. Per germline, CDR1 SQVTM and CDR2 ANQGSEA. The CDR3 totals 13 residues. Trimming removed 7 bases from V and 9 bases from J; junction bases left unmatched: 12. This specimen belongs to a study of T cell repertoires in cytomegalovirus infection. Whole-study context: CMV infection plus the matching HLA type was flagged by public TCR beta signatures.

Study-level findings and limits: Predominance within the ex vivo response was attributable to HLA-C-restricted CMV-specific TCR beta clonotypes. Of the TCR beta families, the public ones yielded a cumulative frequency that identified carriers of CMV plus the relevant HLA.

The V gene is TRBV29-1, the J gene TRBJ2-1, with 7 bases identical to TRBD1. This receptor was taken from a human donor in good health (CMV status not recorded). Some clones in this sample may be carry-over from other donors' samples. The specimen sequenced was PBMCs. In DNA, the CDR3 is TGCAGCGCCACTGGGCCAGGGGGTGTTGAGCAGTTCTTC. Protein: CSATGPGGVEQFF.